A single sample gave rise to the 2 T cell receptor beta chains below, sequenced in a study of blood T cell repertoires in COVID-19. Assay used: immunoSEQ multiplex PCR; TCRdb lists only in-frame clones, some missing. The table shows roughly 200,000 clones, with roughly 85% occurring only once. The source material was PBMCs or T cells enriched from blood (not recorded which). These receptors came from a man between 35 and 55 years old who had recovered from COVID-19.

This chain links TRBV15 with TRBJ1-5, with TRBD1 identical over 7 bases. This CDR3 contains 15 residues. With 1 base clipped from V and 1 base from J, the junction kept 1 base outside the gene matches. Germline V gene data show CDR1 as LNHNV and CDR2 as YYDKDF (reference sequence). CDR3 coding DNA: TGTGCCACCAGCAGAGGAGGGGGCAGCAATCAGCCCCAGCATTTT. Protein: CATSRGGGSNQPQHF.

The gene calls are TRBV20-1 and TRBJ1-1; no clear D. V lost 3 bases and J lost 0, with 11 bases in between. Germline values: CDR1 DFQATT, CDR2 SNEGSKA (reference sequence). The CDR3 runs 14 residues. CDR3 loop: CSASRGLMNTEAFF. The CDR3 bases are TGCAGTGCTAGTAGAGGGCTTATGAACACTGAAGCTTTCTTT.